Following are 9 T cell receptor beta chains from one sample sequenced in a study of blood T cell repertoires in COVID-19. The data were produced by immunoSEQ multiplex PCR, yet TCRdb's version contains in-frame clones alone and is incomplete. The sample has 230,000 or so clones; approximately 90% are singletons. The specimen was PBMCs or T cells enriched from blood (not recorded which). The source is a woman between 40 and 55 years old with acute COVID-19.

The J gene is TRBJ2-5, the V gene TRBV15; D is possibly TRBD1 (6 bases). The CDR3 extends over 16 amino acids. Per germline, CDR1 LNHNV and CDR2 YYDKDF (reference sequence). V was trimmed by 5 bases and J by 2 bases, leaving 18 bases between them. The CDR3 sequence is CATSPNPGTTQETQYF. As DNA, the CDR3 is TGTGCCACCAGCCCGAACCCGGGGACAACACAAGAGACCCAGTACTTC.

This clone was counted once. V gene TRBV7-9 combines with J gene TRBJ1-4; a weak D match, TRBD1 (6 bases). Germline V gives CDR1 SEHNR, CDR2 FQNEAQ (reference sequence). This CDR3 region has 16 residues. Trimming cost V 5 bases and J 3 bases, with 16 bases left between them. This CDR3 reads CASSRRGGLSNEKLFF. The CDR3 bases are TGTGCCAGCAGCCGGCGCGGGGGGCTCTCTAATGAAAAACTGTTTTTT.

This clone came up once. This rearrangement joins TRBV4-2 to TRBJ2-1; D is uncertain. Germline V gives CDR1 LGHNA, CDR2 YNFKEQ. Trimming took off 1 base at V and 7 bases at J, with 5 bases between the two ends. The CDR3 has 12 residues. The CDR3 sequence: CASSQARNEQFF. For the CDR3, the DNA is TGTGCCAGCAGCCAAGCCCGGAATGAGCAGTTCTTC.

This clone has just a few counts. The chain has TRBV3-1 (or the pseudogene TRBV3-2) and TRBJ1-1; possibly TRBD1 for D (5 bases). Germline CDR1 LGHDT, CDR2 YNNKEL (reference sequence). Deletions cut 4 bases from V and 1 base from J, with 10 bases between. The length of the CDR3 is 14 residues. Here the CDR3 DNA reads TGTGCCAGCAGCCCAGGGTTAGGGAACACTGAAGCTTTCTTT. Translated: CASSPGLGNTEAFF.

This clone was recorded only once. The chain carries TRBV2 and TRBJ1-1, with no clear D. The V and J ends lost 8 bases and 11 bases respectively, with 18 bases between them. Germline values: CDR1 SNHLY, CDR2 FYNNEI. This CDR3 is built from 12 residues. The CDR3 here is CASLKGVKGAFF. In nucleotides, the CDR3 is TGTGCCAGCCTAAAGGGAGTAAAAGGGGCTTTCTTT.

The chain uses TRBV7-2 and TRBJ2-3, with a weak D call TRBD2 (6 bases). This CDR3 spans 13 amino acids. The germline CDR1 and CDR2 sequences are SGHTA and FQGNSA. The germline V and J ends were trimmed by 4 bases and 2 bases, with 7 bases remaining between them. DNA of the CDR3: TGTGCCAGCAGCTGGACTAACACAGATACGCAGTATTTT. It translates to CASSWTNTDTQYF.

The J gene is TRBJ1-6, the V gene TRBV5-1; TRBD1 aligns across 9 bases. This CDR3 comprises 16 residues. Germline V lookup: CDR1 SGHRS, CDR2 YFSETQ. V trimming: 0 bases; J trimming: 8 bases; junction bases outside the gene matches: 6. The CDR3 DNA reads TGCGCCAGCAGCTTGGGCGGGCGGACAGGGGATTCACCCCTCCACTTT. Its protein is CASSLGGRTGDSPLHF.

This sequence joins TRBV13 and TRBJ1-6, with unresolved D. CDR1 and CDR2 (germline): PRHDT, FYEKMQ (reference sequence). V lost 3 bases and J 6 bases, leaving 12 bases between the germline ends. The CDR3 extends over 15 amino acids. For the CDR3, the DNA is TGTGCCAGCAGCTTGACGGCACAGAGTAATTCACCCCTCCACTTT. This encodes CASSLTAQSNSPLHF.

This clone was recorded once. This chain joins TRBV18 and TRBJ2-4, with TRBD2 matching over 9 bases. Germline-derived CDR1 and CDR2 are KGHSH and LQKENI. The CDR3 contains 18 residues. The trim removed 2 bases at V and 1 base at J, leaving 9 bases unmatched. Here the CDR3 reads CASSPTLAGERAKNIQYF. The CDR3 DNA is TGTGCCAGCTCACCAACCTTAGCGGGAGAGCGGGCCAAAAACATTCAGTACTTC.